These 9 T cell receptor beta chains were sequenced from one sample in a study of cytomegalovirus exposure and HLA in healthy donors listed by TCRdb under 2017. The library was prepared using the immunoSEQ multiplex PCR assay. A mixture of 60 forward primers for TCR Vbeta segments and 13 reverse primers for TCR Jbeta segments was used in the multiplex PCR. Held by TCRdb, this immuneACCESS table contains in-frame sequences only and omits some clones. Under half of the omission traces to an unresolved V gene where checked; the cause of the rest is unknown. Recorded for this sample are about 200,000 clones; about 82% of them occurred a single time. Of the sample, around 3% is held by the ten largest clones. Sample: PBMCs. The receptors stem from a man aged 30-40 years in good health and CMV-seronegative.

Of note for this clone: The sample contains more than one DNA sequence encoding this CDR3. This chain connects TRBV5-1 to TRBJ2-3; D not certain. There are 15 residues in the CDR3. Trimming left V 4 bases short and J 2 bases short, with 14 bases between. CDR1 is SGHRS and CDR2 is YFSETQ in the germline V gene. The CDR3 region is CASSLGGHNTDTQYF. The CDR3 DNA sequence: TGCGCCAGCAGCCTGGGTGGCCATAACACAGATACGCAGTATTTT.

The J gene is TRBJ1-2, the V gene TRBV29-1, with 8 nucleotides matching TRBD1. V trimming: 7 bases; J trimming: 7 bases; junction bases outside the gene matches: 17. The germline CDR1 and CDR2 sequences are SQVTM and ANQGSEA. The CDR3 covers 15 residues. DNA of the CDR3: TGCAGCGCCCGGGGAGCTTCAGGGGGCGCGTTTGGCTACACCTTC. Protein: CSARGASGGAFGYTF. The entire variable domain, with the rest obtained from reference TRBV29-1 and TRBJ1-2, is as follows: SAVISQKPSRDICQRGTSLTIQCQVDSQVTMMFWYRQQPGQSLTLIATANQGSEATYESGFVIDKFPISRPNLTFSTLTVSNMSPEDSSIYLCSARGASGGAFGYTFGSGTRLTVV.

This chain uses TRBV5-1 with TRBJ1-6; TRBD1 matches at 7 bases. Germline trimming cut 4 bases from V and 8 bases from J; bases unmatched to any gene: 9. The length of the CDR3 is 15 residues. Per the germline V gene, CDR1 is SGHRS and CDR2 is YFSETQ. This CDR3 reads CASSAWGQSYSPLHF. The CDR3 region has the DNA TGCGCCAGCAGCGCCTGGGGACAGTCCTATTCACCCCTCCACTTT.

V usage is TRBV15 and J usage is TRBJ1-3; tentative D call: TRBD1 (5 bases). This CDR3 is built from 17 residues. The V gene's germline CDR1 is LNHNV and CDR2 YYDKDF (reference sequence). V was trimmed by 1 base and J by 2 bases, leaving 15 bases between them. The CDR3 spells CATSRGSGRGAGNTIYF. The CDR3 DNA reads TGTGCCACCAGCAGAGGCTCCGGGCGGGGGGCTGGAAACACCATATATTTT.

The chain has TRBV7-8 and TRBJ2-5, with 10 bases matching TRBD2. The CDR3 length is 16 residues. CDR1 and CDR2 from the germline V gene are SGHVS and FQNEAQ. The J segment lost 6 bases and the V segment lost 5 bases, leaving 12 bases of the junction unmatched. Here the CDR3 reads CASSRRGAGGPKTQYF. The CDR3 nucleotides are TGTGCCAGCAGCCGACGGGGAGCGGGGGGGCCGAAGACCCAGTACTTC.

This chain joins TRBV28 and TRBJ1-1; the D is unclear. V shed 7 bases and J shed 2 bases, with 11 bases lying between them. The V gene's germline CDR1 is MDHEN and CDR2 SYDVKM. The CDR3 is made up of 13 amino acids. The CDR3 here is CASTPAENTEAFF. The CDR3 bases are TGTGCCAGCACCCCGGCGGAAAACACTGAAGCTTTCTTT. Full variable domain (remainder filled in from reference TRBV28 and TRBJ1-1): DVKVTQSSRYLVKRTGEKVFLECVQDMDHENMFWYRQDPGLGLRLIYFSYDVKMKEKGDIPEGYSVSREKKERFSLILESASTNQTSMYLCASTPAENTEAFFGQGTRLTVV.

This chain links TRBV7-8 with TRBJ1-2, with 9 bases that match TRBD1. This CDR3 comprises 17 residues. Trimming removed 8 bases from V and 4 bases from J; junction bases left unmatched: 17. Germline CDR1 reads SGHVS; CDR2 reads FQNEAQ. CDR3 nucleotides: TGTGCCAGCGGGGGGGGGATGGGTACAGGGGGCAGCTATGGCTACACCTTC. This gives the protein CASGGGMGTGGSYGYTF.

This clone has more than one count but fewer than ten. The rearrangement joins TRBV7-9 to TRBJ1-1, with unresolved D. The CDR3 is 11 residues long. CDR1 SEHNR and CDR2 FQNEAQ come from the germline V gene (reference sequence). Deletions cut 4 bases from V and 5 bases from J, with 5 bases between. CDR3: CASSSSTEAFF. The CDR3 DNA is TGTGCCAGCAGCTCGAGTACTGAAGCTTTCTTT.

The V and J genes are TRBV11-2 and TRBJ1-4; 11 bases map to TRBD1. After removal of 5 bases from V and 7 bases from J, the junction contained 3 bases not matched to a gene. Germline V gives CDR1 SGHAT, CDR2 FQNNGV. CDR3 length: 14 amino acids. CDR3 amino acids: CASSQGQGVEKLFF. The CDR3 DNA sequence: TGTGCCAGCAGCCAGGGACAGGGGGTTGAAAAACTGTTTTTT.